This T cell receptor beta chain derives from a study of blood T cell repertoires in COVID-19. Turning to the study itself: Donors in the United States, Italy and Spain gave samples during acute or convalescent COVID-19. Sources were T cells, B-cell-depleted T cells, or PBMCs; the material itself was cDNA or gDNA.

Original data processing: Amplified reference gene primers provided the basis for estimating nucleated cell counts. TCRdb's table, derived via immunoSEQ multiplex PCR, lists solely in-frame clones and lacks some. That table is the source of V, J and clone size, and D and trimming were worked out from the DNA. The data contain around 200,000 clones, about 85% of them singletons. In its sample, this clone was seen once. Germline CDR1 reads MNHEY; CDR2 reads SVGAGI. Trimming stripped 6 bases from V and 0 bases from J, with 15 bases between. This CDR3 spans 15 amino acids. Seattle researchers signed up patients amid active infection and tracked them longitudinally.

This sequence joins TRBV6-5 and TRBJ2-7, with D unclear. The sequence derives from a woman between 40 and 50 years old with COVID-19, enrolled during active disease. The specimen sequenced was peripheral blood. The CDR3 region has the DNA TGTGCCAGCAGGCCCATCAGGAAGAGCTCCTACGAGCAGTACTTC. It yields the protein CASRPIRKSSYEQYF.